Listed below are T cell receptor beta chains from one sample, sequenced in a study of T cells after yellow fever vaccination. TCRdb reprocessed the 5' RACE reads via MiXCR and lists one record per CDR3 protein. The profile covers 230,000 or so distinct CDR3 sequences, with roughly 4% appearing a single time and around 20% taken by the ten largest. Sequenced material: PBMCs, taken 15 days after the yellow fever booster vaccination. Source of these receptors: a man between 18 and 29 years old who received the YFV17D yellow fever vaccine. Both conserved end residues are part of each CDR3. D genes are given only for firm matches. Clone size is shown for a subset of rows, as once, few, many or a class of expanded clone.

.	many	TRBJ2-1	15	TRBV24-1	CATSDTRGGGDEQFF	TGTGCCACCAGTGATACCCGGGGTGGGGGCGATGAGCAGTTCTTC
TRBD1	many	TRBJ2-3	15	TRBV4-1	CASSLDRGLGNTQYF	TGCGCCAGCAGCCTGGACAGGGGGCTTGGTAATACGCAGTATTTT
.	many	TRBJ1-3	13	TRBV20-1	CSVGGSSGNTIYF	TGCAGTGTCGGGGGGAGCTCTGGAAACACCATATATTTT
.	many	TRBJ1-2	13	TRBV29-1	CSVEGGGLRGYTF	TGCAGCGTTGAGGGGGGGGGCTTGCGTGGCTACACCTTC
TRBD2	many	TRBJ2-3	17	TRBV18	CASSPMTSDISTDTQYF	TGTGCCAGCTCACCGATGACTAGCGATATAAGCACAGATACGCAGTATTTT
TRBD1	many	TRBJ2-3	15	TRBV5-1	CASSLGQGLTDTQYF	TGCGCCAGCAGCTTGGGACAGGGTTTGACAGATACGCAGTATTTT
.	many	TRBJ2-4	13	TRBV6-5	CASSFGPKNIQYF	TGTGCCAGCAGTTTCGGGCCTAAAAACATTCAGTACTTC
TRBD1	many	TRBJ1-2	15	TRBV2	CASVPNDRALHGYTF	TGTGCCAGCGTGCCAAATGACAGGGCCCTTCATGGCTACACCTTC
.	many	TRBJ1-2	13	TRBV20-1	CSAWDLSNYGYTF	TGCAGTGCCTGGGACCTATCTAACTATGGCTACACCTTC
TRBD1	many	TRBJ2-7	16	TRBV7-2	CASSPRQGASLYEQYF	TGTGCCAGCAGCCCCAGACAGGGGGCTTCCCTCTACGAGCAGTACTTC
TRBD1	many	TRBJ1-1	15	TRBV7-2	CASSSLQGRGTEAFF	TGTGCCAGCAGCTCCCTACAGGGGCGAGGGACTGAAGCTTTCTTT
.	many	TRBJ1-2	13	TRBV7-2	CASSRTINYGYTF	TGTGCCAGCAGCCGGACCATTAACTATGGCTACACCTTC
.	many	TRBJ1-1	16	TRBV5-1	CASSLYGTLLNTEAFF	TGCGCCAGCAGCTTATATGGGACCCTTCTTAACACTGAAGCTTTCTTT
TRBD1	many	TRBJ1-5	16	TRBV7-2	CASSPQTGYSNQPQHF	TGTGCCAGCAGCCCTCAGACAGGGTATAGCAATCAGCCCCAGCATTTT
.	many	TRBJ2-7	12	TRBV20-1	CSAWPDRYEQYF	TGCAGTGCTTGGCCGGACAGATACGAGCAGTACTTC
TRBD1	many	TRBJ1-5	14	TRBV2	CASSPGQPNQPQHF	TGTGCCAGCAGTCCGGGACAGCCAAATCAGCCCCAGCATTTT
TRBD1	many	TRBJ1-2	15	TRBV12-3/TRBV12-4	CASSPRDSGNYGYTF	TGTGCCAGCAGTCCCCGGGACAGCGGTAACTATGGCTACACCTTC
.	many	TRBJ1-3	12	TRBV6-5	CASRSSGNTIYF	TGTGCCAGCAGGAGCTCTGGAAACACCATATATTTT
.	many	TRBJ2-7	12	TRBV6-2/TRBV6-3	CASGDISYEQYF	TGTGCCAGTGGGGACATTTCCTACGAGCAGTACTTC
TRBD1	.	TRBJ1-1	16	TRBV4-3	CGSSQEAQGAETEAFF	TGCGGCAGCAGCCAAGAAGCGCAGGGGGCGGAAACTGAAGCTTTCTTT
.	.	TRBJ1-1	14	TRBV5-4	CASSLDGKDTEAFF	TGTGCCAGCAGCTTGGATGGCAAGGACACTGAAGCTTTCTTT
TRBD2	many	TRBJ2-1	14	TRBV29-1	CSVGTASGVNEQFF	TGCAGCGTTGGGACGGCTAGCGGGGTCAATGAGCAGTTCTTC
TRBD2	many	TRBJ2-3	16	TRBV27	CASSLSSGDSTDTQYF	TGTGCCAGCAGTTTATCGAGCGGGGATAGCACAGATACGCAGTATTTT